This entry lists 3 T cell receptor beta chains sequenced from one sample in a study of cytomegalovirus exposure and HLA in healthy donors. Libraries were prepared by immunoSEQ multiplex PCR; TCRdb keeps only in-frame clonotypes and omits some of them. The table includes 200,000 to 300,000 clones, 75% to 90% detected once. Sequenced sample: PBMCs. The source is a woman in her 30s in good health and CMV-seropositive.

The J gene is TRBJ2-7, the V gene TRBV28, with 12 bases identical to TRBD2. This CDR3 is 15 amino acids long. The junction had 6 bases not matched to a gene; V was cut back by 6 bases and J by 3 bases. The germline CDR1 and CDR2 sequences are MDHEN and SYDVKM. The CDR3 here is CASRKGTSGLYEQYF. Written as DNA, the CDR3 is TGTGCCAGCAGGAAAGGGACTAGCGGGCTCTACGAGCAGTACTTC.

The gene calls are TRBV5-1 and TRBJ1-1, with D possibly being TRBD1 (6 bases). Trimming removed 0 bases at V and 0 bases at J, with 18 bases between. CDR3 size: 18 residues. Germline assignment: CDR1 SGHRS and CDR2 YFSETQ. The CDR3 protein is CASSLDYRDMGMNTEAFF. The CDR3 coding sequence is TGCGCCAGCAGCTTGGATTACCGGGACATGGGGATGAACACTGAAGCTTTCTTT.

The chain is built from TRBV18 and TRBJ1-5; D uncertain. The germline V gene has CDR1 KGHSH and CDR2 LQKENI. CDR3 length equals 13 residues. The V gene lost 11 bases and the J gene lost 1 base, with 12 bases spanning the gap. In nucleotides, the CDR3 is TGTGCCGCTTCTACGGGGAGCAATCAGCCCCAGCATTTT. Translating it yields CAASTGSNQPQHF.